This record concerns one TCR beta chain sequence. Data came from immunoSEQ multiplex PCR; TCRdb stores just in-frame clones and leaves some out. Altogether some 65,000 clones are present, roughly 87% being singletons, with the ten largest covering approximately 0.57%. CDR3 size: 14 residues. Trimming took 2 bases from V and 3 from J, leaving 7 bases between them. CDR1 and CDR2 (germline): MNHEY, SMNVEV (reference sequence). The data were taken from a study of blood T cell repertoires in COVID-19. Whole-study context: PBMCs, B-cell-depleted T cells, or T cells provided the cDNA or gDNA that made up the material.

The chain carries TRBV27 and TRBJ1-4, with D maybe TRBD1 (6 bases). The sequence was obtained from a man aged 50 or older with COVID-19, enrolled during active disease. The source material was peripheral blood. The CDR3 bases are TGTGCCAGCAGTTTACAGGGGCCTAATGAAAAACTGTTTTTT. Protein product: CASSLQGPNEKLFF.